This TCR beta chain was identified during a study of control samples from healthy donors and cancer patients. Assay: immunoSEQ multiplex PCR; the TCRdb copy retains only in-frame clones and omits some. The data contain about 110,000 clones, about 80% of them singletons. Between the trimmed V and J ends, which lost 7 bases and 4 bases, there was a span of 14 bases. Germline loops: CDR1 MNHEY, CDR2 SVGAGI. This CDR3 contains 15 residues. Sequences were obtained from blood. The rearrangement uses TRBV6-5 and TRBJ2-6; D ambiguous. The sequence derives from a man younger than 30 in good health. CDR3 nucleotides: TGTGCCAGCAACCCGGCCGGCGCGGGGGCCAACGTCCTGACTTTC. Translating gives CASNPAGAGANVLTF.